The entry below describes one TCR beta chain. Germline loops: CDR1 SEHNR, CDR2 FQNEAQ (reference sequence). V dropped 3 bases and J dropped 3; count of bases not matched to a gene: 5. This CDR3 region has 14 residues. The sample is drawn from a study of blood T cell repertoires in COVID-19. Whole-study context: Sample material is recorded as cDNA or gDNA derived from T cells, B-cell-depleted T cells, or PBMCs.

The method was immunoSEQ multiplex PCR; TCRdb's version includes in-frame clones alone and lacks a portion of them. The sample has approximately 290,000 clones, roughly 88% seen once. The sample taken for sequencing was peripheral blood. This TCR was recovered from a human donor with COVID-19, enrolled during active disease. The donor label of this sample is uncertain. The J gene is TRBJ2-7, the V gene TRBV7-9; TRBD1 agrees at 7 bases. The CDR3 loop is CASSLQQGYYEQYF. The CDR3 nucleotides read TGTGCCAGCAGCTTGCAACAGGGGTACTACGAGCAGTACTTC.